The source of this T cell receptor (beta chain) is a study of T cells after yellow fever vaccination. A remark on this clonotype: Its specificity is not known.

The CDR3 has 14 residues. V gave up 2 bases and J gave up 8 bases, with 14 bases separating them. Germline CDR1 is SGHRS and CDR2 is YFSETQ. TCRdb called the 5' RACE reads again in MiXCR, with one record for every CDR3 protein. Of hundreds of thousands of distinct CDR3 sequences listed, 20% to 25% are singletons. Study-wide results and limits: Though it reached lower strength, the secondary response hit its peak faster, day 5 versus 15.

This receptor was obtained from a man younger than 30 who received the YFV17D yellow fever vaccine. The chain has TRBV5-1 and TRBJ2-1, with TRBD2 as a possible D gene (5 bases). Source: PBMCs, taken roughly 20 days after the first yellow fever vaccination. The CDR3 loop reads CASSFGEGDYEQFF. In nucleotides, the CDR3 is TGCGCCAGCAGCTTCGGGGAAGGTGACTATGAGCAGTTCTTC.